This entry lists 3 T cell receptor beta chains sequenced from one sample in a study of CD8 T cells in ankylosing spondylitis. TCRdb independently ran MiXCR on the 5' RACE reads; one entry per CDR3 protein. The table shows roughly 200,000 distinct CDR3 sequences, with under 30% occurring only once. The sequencing sample was made of blood, either unsorted or a sorted T cell fraction (not recorded which). The receptors come from a male donor with ankylosing spondylitis or in good health (not recorded which).

The V and J genes are TRBV6-5 and TRBJ1-1; weak D call: TRBD1 (5 bases). With 7 bases removed from V and 5 bases from J, the gap between germline ends came to 20 bases. The CDR3 totals 15 residues. CDR1 and CDR2 from the germline V gene are MNHEY and SVGAGI. This CDR3 is CASTWGGGVRTEAFF. CDR3 bases: TGTGCCAGCACTTGGGGGGGGGGAGTAAGGACTGAAGCTTTCTTT.

This clonotype was counted at least ten times. The chain has TRBV5-6 and TRBJ2-1; D perhaps matches TRBD1 (6 bases). CDR1 and CDR2 from the germline V gene are SGHDT and YYEEEE. Between the trimmed V and J ends, which lost 4 bases and 5 bases, there was a span of 13 bases. The CDR3 sequence is 14 residues long. The CDR3 spells CASSRWGRDNEQFF. In DNA form, the CDR3 reads TGTGCCAGCAGCCGCTGGGGGCGAGACAATGAGCAGTTCTTC.

This chain links TRBV12-3 or TRBV12-4 with TRBJ1-1; 10 positions agree with TRBD1. Losses at the gene ends were 6 bases for V and 4 bases for J; bases not matched to a gene: 11. The CDR3 runs 16 residues. CDR3 loop: CASSRPTGGMGTEAFF. The CDR3 nucleotides read TGTGCCAGCAGCCGCCCGACAGGGGGCATGGGCACTGAAGCTTTCTTT.